The source of this T cell receptor beta chain is a study of blood T cell repertoires in COVID-19. Germline CDR1 reads SGHNT; CDR2 reads YYREEE (reference sequence). V was clipped by 0 bases and J by 4 bases; unmatched bases: 0. This CDR3 spans 14 amino acids. The table came from immunoSEQ multiplex PCR; TCRdb's copy has only in-frame clones and leaves some out. The table shows about 170,000 clones, with around 80% occurring only once. The chain employs TRBV5-4 and TRBJ2-2, with TRBD1 identical over 7 bases. The clonotype originates from an elderly woman with acute or convalescent COVID-19. The source material was peripheral blood. CDR3 nucleotide sequence: TGTGCCAGCAGCTTGGCAGGGGGCACCGGGGAGCTGTTTTTT. Its protein product is CASSLAGGTGELFF.